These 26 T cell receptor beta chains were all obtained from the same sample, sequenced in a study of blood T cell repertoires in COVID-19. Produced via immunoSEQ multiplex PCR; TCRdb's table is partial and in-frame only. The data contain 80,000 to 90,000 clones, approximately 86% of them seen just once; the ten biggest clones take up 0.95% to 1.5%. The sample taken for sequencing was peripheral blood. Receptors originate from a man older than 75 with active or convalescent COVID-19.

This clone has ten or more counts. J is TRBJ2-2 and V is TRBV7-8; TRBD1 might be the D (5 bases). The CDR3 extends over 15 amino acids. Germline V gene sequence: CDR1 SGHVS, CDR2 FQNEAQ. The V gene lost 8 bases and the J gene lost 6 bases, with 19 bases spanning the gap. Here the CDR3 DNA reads TGTGCCAGCCGATTAGGGGCGCTTTCCCCCGGGGAGCTGTTTTTT. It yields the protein CASRLGALSPGELFF.

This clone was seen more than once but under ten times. CDR3 bases: TGTGCCAGCAGCTTCAAGGCCCGGGGTTCACCCCTCCACTTT. It is translated as CASSFKARGSPLHF. The chain couples TRBV11-1 to TRBJ1-6; D ambiguous. V lost 3 bases and J 9 bases, leaving 12 bases between the germline ends. This CDR3 region has 14 residues. Per germline, CDR1 SGHAT and CDR2 FQDESV (reference sequence).

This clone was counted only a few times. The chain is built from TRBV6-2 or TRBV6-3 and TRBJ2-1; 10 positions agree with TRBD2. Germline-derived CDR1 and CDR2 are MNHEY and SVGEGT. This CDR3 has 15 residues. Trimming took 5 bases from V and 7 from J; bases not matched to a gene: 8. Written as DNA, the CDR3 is TGTGCCAGCAGTGGGAGCGGGAGGGCCGGGAATGAGCAGTTCTTC. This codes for CASSGSGRAGNEQFF.

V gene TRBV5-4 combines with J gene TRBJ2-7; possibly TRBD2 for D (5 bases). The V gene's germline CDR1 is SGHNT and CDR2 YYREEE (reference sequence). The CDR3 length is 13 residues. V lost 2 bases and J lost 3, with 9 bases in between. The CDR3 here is CASSFQADYEQYF. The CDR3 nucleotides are TGTGCCAGCAGCTTTCAAGCGGACTACGAGCAGTACTTC.

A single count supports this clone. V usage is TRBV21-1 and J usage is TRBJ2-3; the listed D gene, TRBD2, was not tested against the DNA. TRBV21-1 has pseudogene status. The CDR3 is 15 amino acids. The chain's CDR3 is CASSRLAGATDTQYF. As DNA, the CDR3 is TGTGCCAGCAGCCGACTAGCGGGAGCCACAGATACGCAGTATTTT.

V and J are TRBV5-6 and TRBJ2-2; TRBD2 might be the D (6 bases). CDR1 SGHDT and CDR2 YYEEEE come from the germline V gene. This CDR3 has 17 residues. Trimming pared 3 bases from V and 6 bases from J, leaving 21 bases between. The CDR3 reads CASSSPRAGPKAGELFF. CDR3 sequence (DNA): TGTGCCAGCAGCTCCCCCCGTGCGGGGCCCAAAGCCGGGGAGCTGTTTTTT.

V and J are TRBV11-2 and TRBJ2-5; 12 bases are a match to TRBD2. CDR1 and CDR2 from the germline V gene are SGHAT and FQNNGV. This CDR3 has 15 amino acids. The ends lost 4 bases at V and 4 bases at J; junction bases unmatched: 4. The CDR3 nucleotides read TGTGCCAGCAGCTCAAGGACTAGCGGGACAGAGACCCAGTACTTC. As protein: CASSSRTSGTETQYF.

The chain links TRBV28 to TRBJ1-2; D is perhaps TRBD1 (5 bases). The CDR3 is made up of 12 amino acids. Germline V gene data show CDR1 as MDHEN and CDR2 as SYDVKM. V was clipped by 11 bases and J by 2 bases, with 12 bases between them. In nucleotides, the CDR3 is TGTGCCGGCGGGAGGGGAAACTATGGCTACACCTTC. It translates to CAGGRGNYGYTF.

Here the CDR3 DNA reads TGTGCCAGCAGCCCCGGACTAGCGGGGCTCAATGAGCAGTTCTTC. Protein product: CASSPGLAGLNEQFF. The gene calls are TRBV5-6 and TRBJ2-1, with TRBD2 identical over 12 bases. This CDR3 has 15 residues. Germline assignment: CDR1 SGHDT and CDR2 YYEEEE. After removal of 4 bases from V and 6 bases from J, the junction contained 5 bases not matched to a gene.

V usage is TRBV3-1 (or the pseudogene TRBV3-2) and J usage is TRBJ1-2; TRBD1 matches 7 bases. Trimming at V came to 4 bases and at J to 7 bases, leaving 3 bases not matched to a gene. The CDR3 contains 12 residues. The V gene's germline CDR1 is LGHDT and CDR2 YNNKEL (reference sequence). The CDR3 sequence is CASSLSGGGYTF. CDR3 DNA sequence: TGTGCCAGCAGCCTCTCAGGGGGTGGCTACACCTTC.

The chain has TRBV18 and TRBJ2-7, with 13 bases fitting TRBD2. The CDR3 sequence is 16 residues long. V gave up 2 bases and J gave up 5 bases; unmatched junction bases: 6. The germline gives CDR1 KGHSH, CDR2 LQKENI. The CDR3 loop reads CASSPKTSGRVHEQYF. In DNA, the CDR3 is TGTGCCAGCTCACCAAAAACTAGCGGGAGGGTCCACGAGCAGTACTTC.

The CDR3 nucleotides are TGTGCCAGCAGTTCGTACGCGGTCTCTGAAGCTTTCTTT. It translates to CASSSYAVSEAFF. The chain is built from TRBV6-2 or TRBV6-3 and TRBJ1-1; D not certain. V dropped 4 bases and J dropped 6 bases, with 12 bases sitting between them. The CDR3 contains 13 residues. Germline assignment: CDR1 MNHEY and CDR2 SVGEGT.

The CDR3 protein is CASSQVNYNEQFF. CDR3 bases: TGTGCCAGCAGCCAAGTAAATTACAATGAGCAGTTCTTC. This sequence joins TRBV14 and TRBJ2-1, with D unclear. Germline-derived CDR1 and CDR2 are SGHDN and FVKESK. V was shortened by 1 base and J by 4 bases, with 5 bases between the two germline ends. The CDR3 consists of 13 residues.

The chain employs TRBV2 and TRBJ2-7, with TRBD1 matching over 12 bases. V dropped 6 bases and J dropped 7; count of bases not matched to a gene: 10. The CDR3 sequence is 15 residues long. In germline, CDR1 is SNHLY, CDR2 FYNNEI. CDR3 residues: CASSDGGQGAKEQYF. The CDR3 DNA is TGTGCCAGCAGCGACGGGGGACAGGGGGCAAAGGAGCAGTACTTC. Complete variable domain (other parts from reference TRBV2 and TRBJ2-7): EPEVTQTPSHQVTQMGQEVILRCVPISNHLYFYWYRQILGQKVEFLVSFYNNEISEKSEIFDDQFSVERPDGSNFTLKIRSTKLEDSAMYFCASSDGGQGAKEQYFGPGTRLTVT.

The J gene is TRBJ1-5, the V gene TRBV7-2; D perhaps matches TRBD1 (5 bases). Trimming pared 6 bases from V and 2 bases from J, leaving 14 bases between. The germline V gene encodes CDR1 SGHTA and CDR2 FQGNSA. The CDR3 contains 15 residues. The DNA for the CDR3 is TGTGCCAGCAGTCATGCGGGGGGGGGCAATCAGCCCCAGCATTTT. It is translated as CASSHAGGGNQPQHF.

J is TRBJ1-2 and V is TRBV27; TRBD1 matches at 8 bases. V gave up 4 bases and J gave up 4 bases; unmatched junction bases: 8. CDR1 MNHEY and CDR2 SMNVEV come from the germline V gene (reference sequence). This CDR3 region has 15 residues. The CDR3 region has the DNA TGTGCCAGCAGTTCCAGACAGGGGTTTAGCTATGGCTACACCTTC. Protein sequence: CASSSRQGFSYGYTF.

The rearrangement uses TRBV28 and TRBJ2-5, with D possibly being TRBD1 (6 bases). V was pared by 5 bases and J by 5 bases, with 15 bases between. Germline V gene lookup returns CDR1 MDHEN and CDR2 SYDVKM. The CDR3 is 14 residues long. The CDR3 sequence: CASSPPYRVETQYF. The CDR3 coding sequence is TGTGCCAGCAGTCCGCCCTACAGGGTGGAGACCCAGTACTTC.

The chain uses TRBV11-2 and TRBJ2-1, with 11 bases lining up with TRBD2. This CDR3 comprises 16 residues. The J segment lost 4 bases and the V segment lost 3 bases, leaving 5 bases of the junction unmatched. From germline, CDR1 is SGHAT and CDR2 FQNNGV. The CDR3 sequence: CASSFGTSGGYNEQFF. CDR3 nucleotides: TGTGCCAGCAGCTTTGGAACTAGCGGGGGATACAATGAGCAGTTCTTC.

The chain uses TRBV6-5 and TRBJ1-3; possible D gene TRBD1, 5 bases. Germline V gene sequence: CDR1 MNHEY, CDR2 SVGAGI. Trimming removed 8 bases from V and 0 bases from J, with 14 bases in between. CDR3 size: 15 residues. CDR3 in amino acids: CASEVGGNSGNTIYF. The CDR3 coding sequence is TGTGCCAGCGAGGTGGGGGGAAACTCTGGAAACACCATATATTTT.

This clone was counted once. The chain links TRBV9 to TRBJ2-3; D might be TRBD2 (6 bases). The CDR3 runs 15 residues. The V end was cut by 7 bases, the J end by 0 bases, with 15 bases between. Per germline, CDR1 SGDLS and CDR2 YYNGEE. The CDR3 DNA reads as TGTGCCAGCTCAAGACTAGTAGGGAGCACAGATACGCAGTATTTT. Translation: CASSRLVGSTDTQYF.

The CDR3 sequence is CASSQDLTTPDNYGYTF. CDR3 coding DNA: TGTGCCAGCAGCCAAGATCTTACGACTCCCGATAACTATGGCTACACCTTC. V gene TRBV4-2 combines with J gene TRBJ1-2; no clear D gene. The CDR3 has 17 residues. Germline loops: CDR1 LGHNA, CDR2 YNFKEQ. Trimming took off 0 bases at V and 1 base at J, with 15 bases between the two ends.

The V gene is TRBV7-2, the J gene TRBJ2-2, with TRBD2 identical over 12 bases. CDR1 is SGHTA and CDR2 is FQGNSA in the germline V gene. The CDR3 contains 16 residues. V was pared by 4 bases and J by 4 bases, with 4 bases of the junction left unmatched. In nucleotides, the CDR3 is TGTGCCAGCAGCTCAAGACTAGCGGGAGTCACCGGGGAGCTGTTTTTT. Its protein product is CASSSRLAGVTGELFF.

CDR3 DNA sequence: TGTGCCAGCAGCTGGGGGCCCTTATACGAGCAGTACTTC. Protein sequence: CASSWGPLYEQYF. This chain connects TRBV6-2 or TRBV6-3 to TRBJ2-7; D perhaps matches TRBD1 (6 bases). CDR1 is MNHEY, CDR2 SVGEGT, per germline. The CDR3 is made up of 13 amino acids. The V and J ends lost 6 bases and 4 bases respectively, with 13 bases between them.

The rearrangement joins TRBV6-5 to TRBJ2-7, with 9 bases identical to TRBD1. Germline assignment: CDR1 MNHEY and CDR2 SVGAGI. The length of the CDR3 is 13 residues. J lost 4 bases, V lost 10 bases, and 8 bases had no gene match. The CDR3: CATRTGVPYEQYF. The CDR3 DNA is TGTGCCACCAGGACAGGGGTTCCGTACGAGCAGTACTTC.

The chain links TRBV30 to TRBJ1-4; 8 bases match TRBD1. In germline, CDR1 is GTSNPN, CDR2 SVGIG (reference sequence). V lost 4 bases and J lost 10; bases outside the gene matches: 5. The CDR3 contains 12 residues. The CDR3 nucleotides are TGTGCCTGGAATCAGGGGGCTGGAAAACTGTTTTTT. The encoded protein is CAWNQGAGKLFF. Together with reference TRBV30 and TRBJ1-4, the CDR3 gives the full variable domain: SQTIHQWPATLVQPVGSPLSLECTVEGTSNPNLYWYRQAAGRGLQLLFYSVGIGQISSEVPQNLSASRPQDRQFILSSKKLLLSDSGFYLCAWNQGAGKLFFGSGTQLSVL.

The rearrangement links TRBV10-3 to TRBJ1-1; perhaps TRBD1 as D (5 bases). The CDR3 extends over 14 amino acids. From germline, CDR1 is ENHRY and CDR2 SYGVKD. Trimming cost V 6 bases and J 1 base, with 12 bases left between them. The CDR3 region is CAIRVTDSNTEAFF. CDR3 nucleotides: TGTGCCATCAGGGTGACAGATTCGAACACTGAAGCTTTCTTT.